This T cell receptor beta chain was found in a study of blood T cell repertoires in COVID-19. Study summary: In each case, the material was cDNA or gDNA derived from T cells, B-cell-depleted T cells, or PBMCs.

Profiled with immunoSEQ multiplex PCR; TCRdb holds only in-frame clones, not every one. The sample lists about 63,000 clones; around 76% were seen once. There are 16 residues in the CDR3. CDR1 and CDR2 (germline): LGHNA, YSLEER. Trimming pared 2 bases from V and 2 bases from J, leaving 12 bases between. The chain employs TRBV4-3 and TRBJ2-2; possible D gene TRBD1, 6 bases. Sequencing was carried out using peripheral blood. The clonotype was recovered from a woman older than 75 with acute or convalescent COVID-19. CDR3 DNA: TGCGCCAGCAGCCAACCTACAGGGAGTAACACCGGGGAGCTGTTTTTT. Encoded protein: CASSQPTGSNTGELFF.